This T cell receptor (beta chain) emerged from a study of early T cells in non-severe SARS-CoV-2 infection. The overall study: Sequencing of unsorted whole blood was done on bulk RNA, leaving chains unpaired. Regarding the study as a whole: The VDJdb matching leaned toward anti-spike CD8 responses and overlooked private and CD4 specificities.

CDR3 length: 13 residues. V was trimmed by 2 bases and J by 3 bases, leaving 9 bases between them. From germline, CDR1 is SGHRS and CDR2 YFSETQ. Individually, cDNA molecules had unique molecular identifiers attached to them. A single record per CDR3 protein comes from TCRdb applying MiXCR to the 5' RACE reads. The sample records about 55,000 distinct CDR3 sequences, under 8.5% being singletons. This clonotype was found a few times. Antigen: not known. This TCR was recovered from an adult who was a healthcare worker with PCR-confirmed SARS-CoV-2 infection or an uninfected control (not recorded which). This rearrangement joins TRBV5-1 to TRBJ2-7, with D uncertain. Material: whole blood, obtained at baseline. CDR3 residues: CASSLLESYEQYF. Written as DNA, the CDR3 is TGCGCCAGCAGCTTATTAGAAAGCTACGAGCAGTACTTC.